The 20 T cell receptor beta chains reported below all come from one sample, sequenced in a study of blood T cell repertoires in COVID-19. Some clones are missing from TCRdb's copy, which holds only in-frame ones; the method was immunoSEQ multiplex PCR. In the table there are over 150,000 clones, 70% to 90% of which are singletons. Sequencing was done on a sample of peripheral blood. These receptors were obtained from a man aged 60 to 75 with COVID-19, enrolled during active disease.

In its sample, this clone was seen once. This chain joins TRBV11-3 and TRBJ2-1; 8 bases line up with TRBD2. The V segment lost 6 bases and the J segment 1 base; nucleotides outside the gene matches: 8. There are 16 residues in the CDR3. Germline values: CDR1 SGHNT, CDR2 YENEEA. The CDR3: CASRPTSDASYNEQFF. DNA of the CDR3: TGTGCCAGCAGGCCGACTAGCGACGCTTCCTACAATGAGCAGTTCTTC.

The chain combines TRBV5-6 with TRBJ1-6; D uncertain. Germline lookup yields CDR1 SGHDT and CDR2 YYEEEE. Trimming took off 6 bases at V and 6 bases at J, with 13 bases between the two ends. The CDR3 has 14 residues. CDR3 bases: TGTGCCAGCACCCCCCGGGGAGGTAATTCACCCCTCCACTTT. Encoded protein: CASTPRGGNSPLHF.

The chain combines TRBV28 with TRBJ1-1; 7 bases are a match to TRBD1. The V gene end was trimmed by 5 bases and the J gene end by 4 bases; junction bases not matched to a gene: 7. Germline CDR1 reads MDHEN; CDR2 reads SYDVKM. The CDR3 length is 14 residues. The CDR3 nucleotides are TGTGCCAGCAGTACAGGGGATGTGATCACTGAAGCTTTCTTT. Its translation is CASSTGDVITEAFF.

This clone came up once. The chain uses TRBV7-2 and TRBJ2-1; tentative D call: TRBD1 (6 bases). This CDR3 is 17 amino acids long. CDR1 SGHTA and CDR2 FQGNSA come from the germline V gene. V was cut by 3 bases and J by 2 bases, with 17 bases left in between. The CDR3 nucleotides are TGTGCCAGCAGCTTGGGGGCGCCCCTTCCCCCCTACAATGAGCAGTTCTTC. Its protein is CASSLGAPLPPYNEQFF.

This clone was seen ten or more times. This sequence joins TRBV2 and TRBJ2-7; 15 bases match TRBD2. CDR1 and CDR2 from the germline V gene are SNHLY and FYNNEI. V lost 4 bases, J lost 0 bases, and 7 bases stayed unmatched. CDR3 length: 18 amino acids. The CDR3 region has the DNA TGTGCCAGCAGTGCTCCGGGACTAGCGGGAGGTGGCTCCTACGAGCAGTACTTC. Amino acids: CASSAPGLAGGGSYEQYF.

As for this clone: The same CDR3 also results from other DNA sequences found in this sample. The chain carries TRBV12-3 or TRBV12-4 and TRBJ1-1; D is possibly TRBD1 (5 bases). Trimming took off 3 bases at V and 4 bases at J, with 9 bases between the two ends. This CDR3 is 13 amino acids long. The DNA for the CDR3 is TGTGCCAGCAGTTTGGGGCTAGGCACTGAAGCTTTCTTT. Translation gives CASSLGLGTEAFF.

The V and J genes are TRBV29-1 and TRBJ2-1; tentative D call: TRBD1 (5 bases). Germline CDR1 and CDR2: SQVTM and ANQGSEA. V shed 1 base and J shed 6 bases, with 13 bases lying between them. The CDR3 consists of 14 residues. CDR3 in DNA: TGCAGCGTTGAAGGGGGCATTGGGTTCAATGAGCAGTTCTTC. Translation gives CSVEGGIGFNEQFF.

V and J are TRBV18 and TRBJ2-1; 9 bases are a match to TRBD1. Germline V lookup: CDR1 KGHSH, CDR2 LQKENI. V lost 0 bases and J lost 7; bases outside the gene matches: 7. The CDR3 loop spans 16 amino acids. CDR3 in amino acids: CASSPPGQGRINEQFF. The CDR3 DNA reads TGTGCCAGCTCACCACCGGGACAGGGTCGGATTAATGAGCAGTTCTTC. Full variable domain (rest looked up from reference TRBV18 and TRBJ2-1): NAGVMQNPRHLVRRRGQEARLRCSPMKGHSHVYWYRQLPEEGLKFMVYLQKENIIDESGMPKERFSAEFPKEGPSILRIQQVVRGDSAAYFCASSPPGQGRINEQFFGPGTRLTVL.

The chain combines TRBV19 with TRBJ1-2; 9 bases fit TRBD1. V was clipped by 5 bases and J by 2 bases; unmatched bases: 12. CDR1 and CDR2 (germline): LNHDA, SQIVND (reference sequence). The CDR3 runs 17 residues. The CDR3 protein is CASSPRTGEVRNYGYTF. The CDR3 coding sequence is TGTGCCAGTAGTCCGAGGACAGGGGAAGTTAGGAACTATGGCTACACCTTC.

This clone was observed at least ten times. CDR3 region: CASSPRDRVLSYGYTF. The CDR3 DNA follows: TGTGCCAGCTCACCTCGGGACAGGGTCTTGAGCTATGGCTACACCTTC. The chain is built from TRBV18 and TRBJ1-2; 9 positions match TRBD1. V lost 3 bases and J lost 4; bases outside the gene matches: 9. Germline lookup yields CDR1 KGHSH and CDR2 LQKENI. The CDR3 contains 16 residues.

CDR3 amino acids: CASSLVGQVYGYTF. The CDR3 region has the DNA TGTGCCAGCAGCTTGGTCGGACAGGTCTATGGCTACACCTTC. V usage is TRBV5-4 and J usage is TRBJ1-2; 7 bases are shared with TRBD1. In germline, CDR1 is SGHNT, CDR2 YYREEE (reference sequence). With 0 bases clipped from V and 4 bases from J, the junction kept 3 bases outside the gene matches. CDR3 length equals 14 residues.

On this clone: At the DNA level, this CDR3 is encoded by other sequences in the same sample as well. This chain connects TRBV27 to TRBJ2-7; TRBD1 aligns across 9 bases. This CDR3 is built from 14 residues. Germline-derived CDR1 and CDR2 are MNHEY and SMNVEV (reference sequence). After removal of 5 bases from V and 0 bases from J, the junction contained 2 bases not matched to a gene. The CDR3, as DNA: TGTGCCAGCAGTGCGGGACAGGGCTCCTACGAGCAGTACTTC. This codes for CASSAGQGSYEQYF.

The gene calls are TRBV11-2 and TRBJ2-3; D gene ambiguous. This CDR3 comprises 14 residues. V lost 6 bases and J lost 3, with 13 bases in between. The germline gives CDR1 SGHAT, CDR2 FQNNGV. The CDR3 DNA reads TGTGCCAGCAGTGCTTTCCCCGGGACAGATACGCAGTATTTT. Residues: CASSAFPGTDTQYF.

The CDR3 reads CASSAVGATNEKLFF. The CDR3 coding sequence is TGTGCCAGCAGCGCCGTCGGGGCAACTAATGAAAAACTGTTTTTT. The chain recombines TRBV9 with TRBJ1-4; D is unresolved. Germline CDR1 is SGDLS and CDR2 is YYNGEE. This CDR3 comprises 15 residues. V lost 3 bases to trimming and J lost 0 bases, with 9 bases between them.

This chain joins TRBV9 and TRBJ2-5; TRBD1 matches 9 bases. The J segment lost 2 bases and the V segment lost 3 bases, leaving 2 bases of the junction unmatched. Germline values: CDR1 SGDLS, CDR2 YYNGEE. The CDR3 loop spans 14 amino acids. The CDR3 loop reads CASSEGQGQETQYF. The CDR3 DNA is TGTGCCAGCAGCGAGGGACAGGGTCAAGAGACCCAGTACTTC.

The CDR3 spells CASSDFVGAANEKLFF. The CDR3 region has the DNA TGTGCCAGCAGTGATTTCGTGGGGGCAGCTAATGAAAAACTGTTTTTT. The genes are TRBV25-1 and TRBJ1-4, with D perhaps matching TRBD1 (6 bases). V lost 3 bases, J lost 3 bases, and 14 bases lay in between. CDR1 and CDR2 from the germline V gene are MGHDK and SYGVNS. The length of the CDR3 is 16 residues.

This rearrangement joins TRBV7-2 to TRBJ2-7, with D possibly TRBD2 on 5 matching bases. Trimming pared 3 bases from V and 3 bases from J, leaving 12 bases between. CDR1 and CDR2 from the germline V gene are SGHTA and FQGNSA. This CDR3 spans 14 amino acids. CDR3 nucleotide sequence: TGTGCCAGCAGCTTTAATCTCGGGAACTACGAGCAGTACTTC. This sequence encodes CASSFNLGNYEQYF.

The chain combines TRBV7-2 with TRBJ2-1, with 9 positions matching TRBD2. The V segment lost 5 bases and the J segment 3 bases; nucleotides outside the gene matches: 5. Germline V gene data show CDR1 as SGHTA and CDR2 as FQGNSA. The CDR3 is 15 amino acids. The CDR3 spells CASSQAGGNYNEQFF. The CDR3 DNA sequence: TGTGCCAGCAGCCAAGCGGGAGGTAACTACAATGAGCAGTTCTTC.

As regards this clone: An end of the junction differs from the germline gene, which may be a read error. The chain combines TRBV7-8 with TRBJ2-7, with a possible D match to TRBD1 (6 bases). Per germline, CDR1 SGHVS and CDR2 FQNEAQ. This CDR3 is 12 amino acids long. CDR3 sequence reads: CASSLSDNRAHF. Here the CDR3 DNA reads TGTGCCAGCAGCTTGAGCGACAACAGGGCTCACTTC.

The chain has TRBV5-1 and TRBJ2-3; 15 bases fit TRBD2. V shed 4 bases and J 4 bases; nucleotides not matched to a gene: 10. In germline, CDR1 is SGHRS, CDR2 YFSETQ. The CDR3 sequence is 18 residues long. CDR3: CASSLKGLAGGIADTQYF. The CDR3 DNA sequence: TGCGCCAGCAGCCTCAAGGGACTAGCGGGGGGAATAGCAGATACGCAGTATTTT.